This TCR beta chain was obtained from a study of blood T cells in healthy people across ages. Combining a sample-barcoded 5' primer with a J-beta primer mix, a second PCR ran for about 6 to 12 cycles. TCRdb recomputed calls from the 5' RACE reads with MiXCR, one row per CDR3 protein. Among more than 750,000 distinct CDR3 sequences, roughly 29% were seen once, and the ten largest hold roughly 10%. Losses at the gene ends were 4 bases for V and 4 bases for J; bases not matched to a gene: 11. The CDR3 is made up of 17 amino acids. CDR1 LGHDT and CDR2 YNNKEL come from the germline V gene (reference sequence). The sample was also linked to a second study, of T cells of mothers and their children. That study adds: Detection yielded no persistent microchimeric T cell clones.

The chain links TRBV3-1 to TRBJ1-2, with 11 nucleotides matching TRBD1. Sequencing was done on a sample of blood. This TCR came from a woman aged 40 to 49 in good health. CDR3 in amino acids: CASSRGTGGPGVYGYTF. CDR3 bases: TGTGCCAGCAGCCGCGGGACAGGGGGTCCAGGAGTCTATGGCTACACCTTC.